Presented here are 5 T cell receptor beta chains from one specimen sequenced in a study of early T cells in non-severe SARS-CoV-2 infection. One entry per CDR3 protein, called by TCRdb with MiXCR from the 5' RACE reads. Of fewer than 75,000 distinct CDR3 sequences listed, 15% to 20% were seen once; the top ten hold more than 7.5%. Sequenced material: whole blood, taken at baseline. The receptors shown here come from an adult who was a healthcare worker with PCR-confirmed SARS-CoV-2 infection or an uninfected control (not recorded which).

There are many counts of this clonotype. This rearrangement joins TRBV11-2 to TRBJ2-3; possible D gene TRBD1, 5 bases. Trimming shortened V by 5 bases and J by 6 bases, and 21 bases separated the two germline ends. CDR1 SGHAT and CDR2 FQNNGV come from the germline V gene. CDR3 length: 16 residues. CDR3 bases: TGTGCCAGCAGCCCCGATGCAGGGTGGGCCGGCGATACGCAGTATTTT. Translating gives CASSPDAGWAGDTQYF.

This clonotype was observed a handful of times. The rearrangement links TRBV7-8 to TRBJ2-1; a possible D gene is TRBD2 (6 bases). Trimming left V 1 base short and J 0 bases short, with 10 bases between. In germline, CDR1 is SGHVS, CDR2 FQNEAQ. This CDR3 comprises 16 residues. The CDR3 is CASSLESGGSYNEQFF. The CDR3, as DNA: TGTGCCAGCAGCTTAGAGTCCGGGGGCTCCTACAATGAGCAGTTCTTC.

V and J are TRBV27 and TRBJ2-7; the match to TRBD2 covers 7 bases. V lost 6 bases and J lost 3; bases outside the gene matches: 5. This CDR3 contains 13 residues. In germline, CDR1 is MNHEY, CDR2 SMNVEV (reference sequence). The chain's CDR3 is CASRGTNGYEQYF. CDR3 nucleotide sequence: TGTGCCAGCAGGGGGACTAACGGCTACGAGCAGTACTTC.

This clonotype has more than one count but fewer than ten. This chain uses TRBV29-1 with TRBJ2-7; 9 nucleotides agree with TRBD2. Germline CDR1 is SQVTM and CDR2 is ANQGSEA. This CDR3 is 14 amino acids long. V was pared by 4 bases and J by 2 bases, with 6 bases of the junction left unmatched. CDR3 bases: TGCAGCGTTGTGATTAGCGGGGGACCCTACGAGCAGTACTTC. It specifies CSVVISGGPYEQYF.

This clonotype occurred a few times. The DNA of the CDR3 is TGTGCCTGGCAGGGGATAAACATGAACACTGAAGCTTTCTTT. This translates into CAWQGINMNTEAFF. The J gene is TRBJ1-1, the V gene TRBV30; the D gene is possibly TRBD1 (6 bases). V lost 5 bases, J lost 0 bases, and 13 bases lay in between. The CDR3 loop spans 14 amino acids. CDR1 is GTSNPN, CDR2 SVGIG, per germline (reference sequence).